This TCR beta chain is drawn from a study of T cell responses to AZD1222 COVID-19 vaccine. Findings and caveats of the study: Mostly white British, mostly female donors; authors suggested clonal diversity may be underestimated. Only after the peak T cell response were repertoires sampled. Receipt of two AZD1222 doses was followed by a rise in Spike-specific TCR breadth and depth.

There are 15 residues in the CDR3. V was trimmed by 5 bases and J by 5 bases, leaving 15 bases between them. The germline gives CDR1 LNHDA, CDR2 SQIVND (reference sequence). Second-dose intervals of approximately 4 or approximately 12 weeks were pooled. The method was immunoSEQ multiplex PCR; TCRdb's version includes in-frame clones alone and lacks a portion of them. The sample gives 80,000 to 95,000 clones, about nine tenths of which show up once; roughly 5% is in the top ten. Concerning this clone itself: The antigen is unknown.

The sequence was obtained from an adult who received the AZD1222 COVID-19 vaccine. Specimen: peripheral blood, collected 28 days after the second AZD1222 dose. The chain couples TRBV19 to TRBJ1-4, with D hard to call. CDR3: CASSSGRAFNEKLFF. CDR3 nucleotides: TGTGCCAGTAGTTCCGGACGGGCCTTCAATGAAAAACTGTTTTTT. The variable domain in full, with the rest retrieved from reference TRBV19 and TRBJ1-4, is DGGITQSPKYLFRKEGQNVTLSCEQNLNHDAMYWYRQDPGQGLRLIYYSQIVNDFQKGDIAEGYSVSREKKESFPLTVTSAQKNPTAFYLCASSSGRAFNEKLFFGSGTQLSVL.